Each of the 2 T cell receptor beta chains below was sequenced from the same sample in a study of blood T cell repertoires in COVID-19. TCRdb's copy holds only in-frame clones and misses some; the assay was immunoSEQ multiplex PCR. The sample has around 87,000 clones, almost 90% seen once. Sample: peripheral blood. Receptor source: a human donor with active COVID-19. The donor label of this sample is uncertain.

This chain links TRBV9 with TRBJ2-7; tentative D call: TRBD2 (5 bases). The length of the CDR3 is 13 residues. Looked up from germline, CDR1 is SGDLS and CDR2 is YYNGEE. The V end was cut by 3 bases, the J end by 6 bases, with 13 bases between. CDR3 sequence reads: CASSAGPGGEQYF. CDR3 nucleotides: TGTGCCAGCAGCGCTGGACCAGGAGGCGAGCAGTACTTC.

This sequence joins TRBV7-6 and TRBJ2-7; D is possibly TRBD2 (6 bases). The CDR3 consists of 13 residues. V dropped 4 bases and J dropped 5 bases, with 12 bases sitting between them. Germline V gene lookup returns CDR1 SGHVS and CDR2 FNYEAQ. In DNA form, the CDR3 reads TGTGCCAGCAGCTCGGGGGTGGCGGACGAGCAGTACTTC. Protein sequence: CASSSGVADEQYF.